The T cell receptor beta chain under discussion was sequenced for a study of cytomegalovirus exposure and HLA in healthy donors. Findings and caveats of the study: There were around 160 TCR beta chains listed as cytomegalovirus-associated.

The PCR contained 60 Vbeta and 13 Jbeta primers. Only in-frame clones appear in the TCRdb table, and some are missing; sequencing was by immunoSEQ multiplex PCR. The sample yields 150,000 to 200,000 clones, approximately 78% seen once. Concerning this clone itself: Antigen: not known.

The sample consisted of PBMCs. This TCR came from a woman aged 18 to 35 in good health and CMV-seronegative.

CDR3 in amino acids: CASSSGTSGSTDTQYF. The CDR3 DNA is TGCGCCAGCAGCTCCGGGACTAGCGGGAGCACAGATACGCAGTATTTT. V usage is TRBV5-1 and J usage is TRBJ2-3; TRBD2 matches 12 bases. V gave up 3 bases and J gave up 0 bases; unmatched junction bases: 2. Germline CDR1 and CDR2: SGHRS and YFSETQ. The CDR3 loop spans 16 amino acids.